This paragraph covers one T cell receptor (beta chain) sequence. Its target is not known. The data were produced by immunoSEQ multiplex PCR, yet TCRdb's version contains in-frame clones alone and is incomplete. The table records over 250,000 clones, around 87% of them present only once. Germline values: CDR1 SGHTA, CDR2 FQGNSA. The CDR3 loop spans 13 amino acids. The V end lost 5 bases, the J end lost 3 bases, and 10 bases lay between the germline ends. The record originates from a study of Ad26.COV2.S vaccination and SARS-CoV-2 variants. For the study at large: It was the COV1001 Ad26.COV2.S trial arm that included the donor. Doses of Ad26.COV2.S were injected into muscle once or twice, 56 days apart.

Findings of the study overall: Post-vaccination breadth of spike-specific CD8+ and CD4+ T cell responses was reportedly substantial.

Regarding treatment: 15 to 20 received Ad26.COV2.S at low or high dose, single or two shots; 5 received placebo; per-sample allocation not given. Sampling happened 63 days after the first vaccine or placebo injection. The individual, an adult aged 18-55 years, was a donor in Boston. The chain couples TRBV7-2 to TRBJ1-2, with D possibly being TRBD1 (5 bases). The TCR comes from a person aged 18-60 years who received the Ad26.COV2.S COVID-19 vaccine or a placebo. Specimen: peripheral blood, collected in a trial of Ad26.COV2.S vaccine versus placebo. The CDR3 coding sequence is TGTGCCAGCAGCCGAGACAGAGACTATGGCTACACCTTC. Protein sequence: CASSRDRDYGYTF. Combining the CDR3 with reference TRBV7-2 and TRBJ1-2 gives the whole variable domain GAGVSQSPSNKVTEKGKDVELRCDPISGHTALYWYRQSLGQGLEFLIYFQGNSAPDKSGLPSDRFSAERTGGSVSTLTIQRTQQEDSAVYLCASSRDRDYGYTFGSGTRLTVV.